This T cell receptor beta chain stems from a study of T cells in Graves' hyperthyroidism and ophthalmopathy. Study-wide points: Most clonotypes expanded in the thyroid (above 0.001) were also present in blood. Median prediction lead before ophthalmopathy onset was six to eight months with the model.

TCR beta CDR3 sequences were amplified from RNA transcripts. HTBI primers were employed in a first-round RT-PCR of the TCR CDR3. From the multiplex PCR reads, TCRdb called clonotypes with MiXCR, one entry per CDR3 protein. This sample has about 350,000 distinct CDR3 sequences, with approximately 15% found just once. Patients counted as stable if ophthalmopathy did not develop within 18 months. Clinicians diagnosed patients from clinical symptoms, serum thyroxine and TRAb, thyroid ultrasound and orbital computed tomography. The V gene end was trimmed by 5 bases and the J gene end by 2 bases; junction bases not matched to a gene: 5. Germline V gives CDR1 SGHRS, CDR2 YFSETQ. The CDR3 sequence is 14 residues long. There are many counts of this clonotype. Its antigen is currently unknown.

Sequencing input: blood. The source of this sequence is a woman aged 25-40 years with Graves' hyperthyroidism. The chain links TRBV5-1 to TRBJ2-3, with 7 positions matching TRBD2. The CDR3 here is CASRGTTVTDTQYF. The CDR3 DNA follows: TGCGCCAGCAGGGGGACTACCGTCACAGATACGCAGTATTTT.